This T cell receptor (beta chain) was sequenced in a study of T cell responses to AZD1222 COVID-19 vaccine. General study results and limits: White British people made up most donors, females outnumbered males, and clonal diversity was possibly underestimated. Regions left unmutated in variants are reportedly the target of nearly half of spike-specific TCRs. Regions 160-218 and 743-854 dominated among vaccine-associated CD4 TCRs spanning spike. Baseline antibody screening turned up just a handful of seropositive AZD1222 recipients.

This CDR3 has 12 amino acids. V was trimmed by 3 bases and J by 0 bases, leaving 2 bases between them. CDR1 and CDR2 (germline): ENHRY, SYGVKD. Notes on this clone: Its specificity is unknown.

Assay: immunoSEQ multiplex PCR; the TCRdb copy retains only in-frame clones and omits some. The table lists approximately 100,000 clones, around 90% of them singletons. The TCR was taken from an adult in good health. The starting material was peripheral blood, obtained on day 0 of AZD1222 vaccination. The chain has TRBV10-3 and TRBJ1-1; D not resolved. The CDR3 sequence is CAISEMNTEAFF. The DNA for the CDR3 is TGTGCCATCAGTGAAATGAACACTGAAGCTTTCTTT.